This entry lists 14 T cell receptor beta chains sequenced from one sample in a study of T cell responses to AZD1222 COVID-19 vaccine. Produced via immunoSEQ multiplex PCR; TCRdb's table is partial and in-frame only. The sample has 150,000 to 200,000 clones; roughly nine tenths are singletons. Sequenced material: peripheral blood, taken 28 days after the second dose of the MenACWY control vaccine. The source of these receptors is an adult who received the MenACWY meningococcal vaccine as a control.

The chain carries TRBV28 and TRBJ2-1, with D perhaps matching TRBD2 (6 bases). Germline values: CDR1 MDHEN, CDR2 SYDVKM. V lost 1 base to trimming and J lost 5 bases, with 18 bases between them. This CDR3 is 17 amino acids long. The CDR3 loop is CASSLYNSQGGNNEQFF. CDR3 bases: TGTGCCAGCAGTTTATACAATTCCCAAGGAGGGAACAATGAGCAGTTCTTC.

CDR3 nucleotides: TGTGCCAGCAGCGTAGGGCTGGGACAGAACACTGAAGCTTTCTTT. The encoded protein is CASSVGLGQNTEAFF. The rearrangement links TRBV9 to TRBJ1-1; the D gene is possibly TRBD1 (6 bases). Per germline, CDR1 SGDLS and CDR2 YYNGEE. V was clipped by 0 bases and J by 1 base, with 10 bases between them. This CDR3 spans 15 amino acids.

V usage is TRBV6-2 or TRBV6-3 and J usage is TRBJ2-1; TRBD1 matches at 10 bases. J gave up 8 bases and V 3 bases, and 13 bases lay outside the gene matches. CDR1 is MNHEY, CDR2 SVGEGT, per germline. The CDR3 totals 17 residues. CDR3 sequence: CASSYQTGGVKSHEQFF. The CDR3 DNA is TGTGCCAGCAGTTATCAGACAGGGGGCGTCAAGAGCCATGAGCAGTTCTTC.

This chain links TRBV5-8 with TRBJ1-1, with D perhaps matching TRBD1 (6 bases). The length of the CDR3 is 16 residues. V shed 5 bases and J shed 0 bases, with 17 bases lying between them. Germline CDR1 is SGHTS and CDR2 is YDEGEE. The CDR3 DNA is TGTGCCAGCAGAACGTACCACAGGGTTATGAACACTGAAGCTTTCTTT. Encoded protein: CASRTYHRVMNTEAFF. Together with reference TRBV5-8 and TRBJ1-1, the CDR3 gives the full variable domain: EAGVTQSPTHLIKTRGQQATLRCSPISGHTSVYWYQQALGLGLQFLLWYDEGEERNRGNFPPRFSGRQFPNYSSELNVNALELEDSALYLCASRTYHRVMNTEAFFGQGTRLTVV.

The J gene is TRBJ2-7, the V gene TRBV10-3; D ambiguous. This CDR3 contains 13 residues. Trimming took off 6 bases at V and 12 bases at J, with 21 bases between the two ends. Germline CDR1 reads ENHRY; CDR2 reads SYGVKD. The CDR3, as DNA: TGTGCCATCAGGCAATTACTGACGGACCATCTGTACTTC. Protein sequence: CAIRQLLTDHLYF.

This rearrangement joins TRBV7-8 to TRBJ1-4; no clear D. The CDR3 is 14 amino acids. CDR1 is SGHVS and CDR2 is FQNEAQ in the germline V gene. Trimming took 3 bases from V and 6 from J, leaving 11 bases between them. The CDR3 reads CASSLVRRDEKLFF. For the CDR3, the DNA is TGTGCCAGCAGCTTGGTTAGGAGGGATGAAAAACTGTTTTTT.

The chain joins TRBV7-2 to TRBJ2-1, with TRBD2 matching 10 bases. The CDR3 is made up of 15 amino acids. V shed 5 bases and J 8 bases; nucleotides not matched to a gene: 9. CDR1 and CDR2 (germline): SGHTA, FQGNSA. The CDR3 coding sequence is TGTGCCAGCAGCCCACAGGCTAGCGGGAGCTATGAGCAGTTCTTC. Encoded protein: CASSPQASGSYEQFF.

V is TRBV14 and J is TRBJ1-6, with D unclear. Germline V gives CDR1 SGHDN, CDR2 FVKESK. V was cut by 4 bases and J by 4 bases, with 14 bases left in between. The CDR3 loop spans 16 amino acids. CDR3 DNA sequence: TGTGCCAGCAGCCTCGGACGGGCTCTTTATAATTCACCCCTCCACTTT. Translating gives CASSLGRALYNSPLHF. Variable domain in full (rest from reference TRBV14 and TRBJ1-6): EAGVTQFPSHSVIEKGQTVTLRCDPISGHDNLYWYRRVMGKEIKFLLHFVKESKQDESGMPNNRFLAERTGGTYSTLKVQPAELEDSGVYFCASSLGRALYNSPLHFGNGTRLTVT.

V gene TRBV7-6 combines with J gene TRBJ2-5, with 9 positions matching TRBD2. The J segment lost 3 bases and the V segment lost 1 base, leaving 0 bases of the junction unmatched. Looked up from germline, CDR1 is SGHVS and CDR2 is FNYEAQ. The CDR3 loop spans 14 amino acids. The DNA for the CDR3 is TGTGCCAGCAGCTTAGGACTAGCGGAAGAGACCCAGTACTTC. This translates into CASSLGLAEETQYF.

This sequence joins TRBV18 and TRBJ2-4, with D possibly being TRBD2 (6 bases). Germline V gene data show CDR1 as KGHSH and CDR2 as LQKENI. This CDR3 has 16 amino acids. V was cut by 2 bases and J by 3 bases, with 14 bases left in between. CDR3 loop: CASSPIGSAGKNIQYF. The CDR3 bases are TGTGCCAGCTCACCAATCGGGAGTGCAGGCAAAAACATTCAGTACTTC.

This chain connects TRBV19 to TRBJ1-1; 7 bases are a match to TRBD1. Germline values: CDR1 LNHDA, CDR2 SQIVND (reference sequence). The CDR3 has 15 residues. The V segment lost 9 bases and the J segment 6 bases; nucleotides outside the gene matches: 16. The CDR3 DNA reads TGTGCCAGCCTCCAAAGGGGGCTGAGTTTCGCTGAAGCTTTCTTT. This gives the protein CASLQRGLSFAEAFF.

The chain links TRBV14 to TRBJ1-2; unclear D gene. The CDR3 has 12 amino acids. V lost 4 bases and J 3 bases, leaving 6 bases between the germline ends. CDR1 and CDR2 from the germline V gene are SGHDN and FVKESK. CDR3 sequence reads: CASSPQHYGYTF. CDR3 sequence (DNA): TGTGCCAGCAGCCCCCAACACTATGGCTACACCTTC.

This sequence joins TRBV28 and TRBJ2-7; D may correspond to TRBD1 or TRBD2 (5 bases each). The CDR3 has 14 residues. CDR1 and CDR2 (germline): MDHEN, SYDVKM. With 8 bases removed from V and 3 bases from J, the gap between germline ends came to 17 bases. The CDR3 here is CASRAGTELYEQYF. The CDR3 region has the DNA TGTGCCAGCCGCGCCGGGACGGAACTCTACGAGCAGTACTTC. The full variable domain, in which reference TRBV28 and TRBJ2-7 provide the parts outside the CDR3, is DVKVTQSSRYLVKRTGEKVFLECVQDMDHENMFWYRQDPGLGLRLIYFSYDVKMKEKGDIPEGYSVSREKKERFSLILESASTNQTSMYLCASRAGTELYEQYFGPGTRLTVT.

The CDR3 coding sequence is TGTGCCAGCAGTGAAGGGGCATATGGCTACACCTTC. As protein: CASSEGAYGYTF. This rearrangement joins TRBV6-1 to TRBJ1-2, with D unclear. Germline V gene sequence: CDR1 MNHNS, CDR2 SASEGT. The CDR3 totals 12 residues. V was clipped by 1 base and J by 5 bases, with 5 bases between them.